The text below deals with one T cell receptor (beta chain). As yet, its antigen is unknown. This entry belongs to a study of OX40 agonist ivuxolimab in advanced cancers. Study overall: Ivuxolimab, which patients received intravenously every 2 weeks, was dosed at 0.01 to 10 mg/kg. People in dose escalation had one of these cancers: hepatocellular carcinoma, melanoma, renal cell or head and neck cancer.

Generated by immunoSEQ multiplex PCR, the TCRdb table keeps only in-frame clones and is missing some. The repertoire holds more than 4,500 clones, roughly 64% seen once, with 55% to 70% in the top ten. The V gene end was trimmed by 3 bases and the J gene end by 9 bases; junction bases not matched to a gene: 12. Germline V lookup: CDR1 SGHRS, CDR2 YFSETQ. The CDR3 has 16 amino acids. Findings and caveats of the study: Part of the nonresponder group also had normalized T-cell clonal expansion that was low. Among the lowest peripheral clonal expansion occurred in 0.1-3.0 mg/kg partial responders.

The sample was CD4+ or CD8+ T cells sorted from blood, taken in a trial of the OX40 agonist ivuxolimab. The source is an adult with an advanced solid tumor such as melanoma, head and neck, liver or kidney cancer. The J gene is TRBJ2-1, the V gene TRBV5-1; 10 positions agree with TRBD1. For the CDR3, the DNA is TGCGCCAGCAGCTGGAACGACAGGGGGCAAAAAATTGAGCAGTTCTTC. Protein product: CASSWNDRGQKIEQFF. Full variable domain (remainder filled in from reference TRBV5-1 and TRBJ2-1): KAGVTQTPRYLIKTRGQQVTLSCSPISGHRSVSWYQQTPGQGLQFLFEYFSETQRNKGNFPGRFSGRQFSNSRSEMNVSTLELGDSALYLCASSWNDRGQKIEQFFGPGTRLTVL.